This T cell receptor beta chain was identified during a study of blood T cells in healthy people across ages. The CDR3 extends over 14 amino acids. Germline V gives CDR1 SGDLS, CDR2 YYNGEE. After removal of 0 bases from V and 6 bases from J, the junction contained 3 bases not matched to a gene. Then a second PCR, running roughly 7 to 11 cycles, was carried out with a sample-barcoded 5' primer and a J-beta primer mix. TCRdb used MiXCR to reprocess the 5' RACE reads, holding one entry per CDR3 protein. Of around 1,800,000 distinct CDR3 sequences detected, about two fifths appear once; the ten largest clones hold around 23%.

This TCR came from a human donor in good health. The chain joins TRBV9 to TRBJ2-1; 7 positions agree with TRBD2. Sequences were obtained from blood. This CDR3 is CASSVEGLLNEQFF. The DNA of the CDR3 is TGTGCCAGCAGCGTAGAGGGACTACTCAATGAGCAGTTCTTC.